The 3 T cell receptor beta chains listed next were all sequenced from one sample in a study of shared clonotypes between healthy human individuals. The protocol was immunoSEQ multiplex PCR, while the TCRdb copy is restricted to in-frame clones and leaves out a portion. Of 2 million to 2.5 million clones in the sample, more than 90% were seen once. Material for sequencing was naive CD4+ T cells sorted from blood. Described subset: CD45RA+ positively selected. These receptor sequences come from a young man in good health.

The chain is built from TRBV6-1 and TRBJ2-3, with 9 bases lining up with TRBD2. This CDR3 contains 16 residues. V shed 2 bases, J shed 3 bases, and the junction held 6 bases outside the gene matches. The V gene's germline CDR1 is MNHNS and CDR2 SASEGT. The CDR3 here is CASSELAGGPTDTQYF. In DNA form, the CDR3 reads TGTGCCAGCAGTGAATTGGCGGGGGGGCCGACAGATACGCAGTATTTT.

The rearrangement joins TRBV4-1 to TRBJ2-2; 8 bases agree with TRBD1. The CDR3 sequence is 15 residues long. The trim removed 6 bases at V and 3 bases at J, leaving 6 bases unmatched. Looked up from germline, CDR1 is MGHRA and CDR2 is YSYEKL. The CDR3 nucleotides read TGCGCCAGCAGAGCAGGGGGCAAGGACACCGGGGAGCTGTTTTTT. The encoded protein is CASRAGGKDTGELFF.

Concerning this clone itself: Different DNA sequences within this sample yield the same CDR3. V usage is TRBV5-6 and J usage is TRBJ2-7; D gene unclear. This CDR3 is built from 11 residues. V was clipped by 2 bases and J by 6 bases, with 6 bases between them. CDR1 SGHDT and CDR2 YYEEEE come from the germline V gene. This CDR3 reads CASSLGGEQYF. In nucleotides, the CDR3 is TGTGCCAGCAGCTTAGGTGGCGAGCAGTACTTC.